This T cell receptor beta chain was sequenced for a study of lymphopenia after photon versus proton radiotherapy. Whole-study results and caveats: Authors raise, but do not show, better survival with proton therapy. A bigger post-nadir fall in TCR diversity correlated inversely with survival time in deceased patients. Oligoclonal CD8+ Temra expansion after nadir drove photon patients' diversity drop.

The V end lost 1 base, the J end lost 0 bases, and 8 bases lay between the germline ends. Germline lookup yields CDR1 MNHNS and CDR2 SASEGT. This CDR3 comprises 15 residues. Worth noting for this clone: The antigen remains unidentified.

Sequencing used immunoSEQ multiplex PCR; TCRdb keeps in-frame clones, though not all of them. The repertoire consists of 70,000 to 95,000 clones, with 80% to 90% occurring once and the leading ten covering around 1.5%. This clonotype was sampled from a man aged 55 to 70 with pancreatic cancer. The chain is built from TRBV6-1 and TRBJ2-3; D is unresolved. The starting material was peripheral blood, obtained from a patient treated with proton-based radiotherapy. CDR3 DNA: TGTGCCAGCAGTGAAGGTACTCATAGCACAGATACGCAGTATTTT. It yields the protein CASSEGTHSTDTQYF.